These 26 T cell receptor beta chains came from one sample sequenced in a study of blood T cell repertoires in COVID-19. TCRdb's copy holds only in-frame clones and misses some; the assay was immunoSEQ multiplex PCR. There are 55,000 to 70,000 clones in the sample; about nine tenths occur only once, and roughly 10% lies in the top ten. Input material: peripheral blood. These receptors came from a woman younger than 30 with acute or convalescent COVID-19.

The chain couples TRBV28 to TRBJ2-4, with TRBD1 identical over 7 bases. V shed 5 bases, J shed 1 base, and the junction held 2 bases outside the gene matches. This CDR3 region has 14 residues. Germline V gene data show CDR1 as MDHEN and CDR2 as SYDVKM. As DNA, the CDR3 is TGTGCCAGCAGTCAACAGGGGGCCAAAAACATTCAGTACTTC. It codes for CASSQQGAKNIQYF.

The V and J genes are TRBV27 and TRBJ2-7, with 8 bases lining up with TRBD2. The junction had 15 bases not matched to a gene; V was cut back by 2 bases and J by 3 bases. Germline V gene lookup returns CDR1 MNHEY and CDR2 SMNVEV (reference sequence). CDR3 length: 18 residues. The CDR3 nucleotides are TGTGCCAGCAGTTTAAGGGGTAGCGGGAACAATCGCCTCTACGAGCAGTACTTC. It codes for CASSLRGSGNNRLYEQYF.

The chain employs TRBV2 and TRBJ1-5; a possible D gene is TRBD1 (5 bases). Per germline, CDR1 SNHLY and CDR2 FYNNEI. Trimming removed 2 bases from V and 1 base from J, with 15 bases in between. There are 17 residues in the CDR3. In nucleotides, the CDR3 is TGTGCCAGCAGTGAACTGGGTACGACAGCCAGCAATCAGCCCCAGCATTTT. As protein: CASSELGTTASNQPQHF.

The chain couples TRBV9 to TRBJ1-2, with a tentative D call TRBD1 (5 bases). CDR1 is SGDLS and CDR2 is YYNGEE in the germline V gene. The V end lost 0 bases, the J end lost 7 bases, and 10 bases lay between the germline ends. The length of the CDR3 is 13 residues. The CDR3 sequence is CASSVDSGGGYTF. CDR3 DNA: TGTGCCAGCAGCGTAGATAGCGGGGGTGGCTACACCTTC.

V is TRBV30 and J is TRBJ2-7; D is uncertain. The CDR3 is 12 residues long. Germline CDR1 GTSNPN, CDR2 SVGIG (reference sequence). V was pared by 0 bases and J by 4 bases, with 7 bases between. Here the CDR3 reads CAWSVVAYEQYF. CDR3 coding DNA: TGTGCCTGGAGTGTGGTAGCTTACGAGCAGTACTTC.

This clone has only a few counts. CDR3 residues: CASAAALATGQPQHF. In DNA, the CDR3 is TGTGCCAGCGCAGCGGCCCTTGCGACAGGTCAGCCCCAGCATTTT. The chain couples TRBV6-5 to TRBJ1-5, with D perhaps matching TRBD1 (6 bases). Germline CDR1 reads MNHEY; CDR2 reads SVGAGI. This CDR3 has 15 residues. The V gene lost 8 bases and the J gene lost 6 bases, with 20 bases spanning the gap.

In its sample, this clone was seen once. The chain combines TRBV11-3 with TRBJ2-3; D is unresolved. The V gene lost 5 bases and the J gene lost 5 bases, with 14 bases spanning the gap. The CDR3 is 14 amino acids. Germline values: CDR1 SGHNT, CDR2 YENEEA. The CDR3 protein is CASSPKPVGDTQYF. The CDR3, as DNA: TGTGCCAGCAGCCCGAAGCCGGTTGGAGATACGCAGTATTTT.

CDR3 coding DNA: TGTGCCAGCAGTTTGTCGGGACAGGGGTATGAGCCCCTCCACTTT. As protein: CASSLSGQGYEPLHF. The chain is built from TRBV28 and TRBJ1-6, with TRBD1 identical over 10 bases. Trimming at V came to 3 bases and at J to 13 bases, leaving 9 bases not matched to a gene. The CDR3 covers 15 residues. From germline, CDR1 is MDHEN and CDR2 SYDVKM.

The genes are TRBV6-6 and TRBJ1-1; D gene ambiguous. The CDR3 is 16 amino acids. Germline V gene lookup returns CDR1 MNHNY and CDR2 SVGAGI (reference sequence). The V end was cut by 5 bases, the J end by 0 bases, with 16 bases between. This chain's CDR3 is CASSLGGDGMNTEAFF. In nucleotides, the CDR3 is TGTGCCAGCAGTCTCGGAGGCGACGGGATGAACACTGAAGCTTTCTTT.

This chain uses TRBV6-5 with TRBJ2-7, with unresolved D. The CDR3 runs to 13 residues. Looked up from germline, CDR1 is MNHEY and CDR2 is SVGAGI. Trimming stripped 6 bases from V and 6 bases from J, with 15 bases between. The CDR3 sequence: CASRREPLREQYF. In nucleotides, the CDR3 is TGTGCCAGCAGGAGAGAACCCCTTCGCGAGCAGTACTTC.

The chain carries TRBV6-5 and TRBJ1-5; maybe TRBD1 (6 bases). Trimming shortened V by 5 bases and J by 7 bases, and 18 bases separated the two germline ends. The CDR3 length is 15 residues. Germline V CDR1 and CDR2: MNHEY, SVGAGI. CDR3 sequence (DNA): TGTGCCAGCAGTCGTTACGGACAGAGAGGGCAGCCCCAGCATTTT. Translation gives CASSRYGQRGQPQHF.

This chain connects TRBV19 to TRBJ1-6; 8 bases match TRBD1. Germline CDR1 and CDR2: LNHDA and SQIVND (reference sequence). Unmatched junction bases numbered 7, after V lost 9 bases and J lost 0 bases. The CDR3 has 16 amino acids. This CDR3 reads CASRDRSSSYNSPLHF. As DNA, the CDR3 is TGTGCCAGCCGGGACAGGAGTAGCTCCTATAATTCACCCCTCCACTTT.

CDR3 coding DNA: TGTGCCAGTAGTACCAGGACAGGGCTGGACTATGGCTACACCTTC. Its translation is CASSTRTGLDYGYTF. The V call is TRBV19, the J call TRBJ1-2, with TRBD1 matching 8 bases. This CDR3 has 15 residues. Looked up from germline, CDR1 is LNHDA and CDR2 is SQIVND (reference sequence). The V and J ends lost 4 bases and 3 bases, in that order; junction bases with no gene match: 7.

This clone has a single count. V usage is TRBV19 and J usage is TRBJ1-1, with a tentative D call TRBD1 (6 bases). V lost 7 bases and J lost 11, with 14 bases in between. CDR3 length: 11 amino acids. Germline lookup yields CDR1 LNHDA and CDR2 SQIVND (reference sequence). The CDR3: CASTTDRRAFF. The CDR3 bases are TGTGCCAGTACCACTGACAGGAGGGCTTTCTTT.

The V gene is TRBV6-5, the J gene TRBJ1-3; maybe TRBD1 (6 bases). The CDR3 has 12 amino acids. Trimming removed 8 bases from V and 4 bases from J, with 9 bases in between. In germline, CDR1 is MNHEY, CDR2 SVGAGI. This chain's CDR3 is CASGRGGNTIYF. CDR3 DNA: TGTGCCAGCGGGAGGGGGGGAAACACCATATATTTT.

This chain connects TRBV19 to TRBJ2-3; 9 bases line up with TRBD2. Germline V gene lookup returns CDR1 LNHDA and CDR2 SQIVND (reference sequence). Unmatched junction bases numbered 19, after V lost 7 bases and J lost 2 bases. This CDR3 region has 19 residues. The CDR3 loop reads CASTQRLLVRGGTTDTQYF. The DNA for the CDR3 is TGTGCCAGTACCCAGAGATTACTTGTGCGGGGGGGAACCACAGATACGCAGTATTTT. The full variable domain, its missing parts supplied by reference TRBV19 and TRBJ2-3, is DGGITQSPKYLFRKEGQNVTLSCEQNLNHDAMYWYRQDPGQGLRLIYYSQIVNDFQKGDIAEGYSVSREKKESFPLTVTSAQKNPTAFYLCASTQRLLVRGGTTDTQYFGPGTRLTVL.

The chain employs TRBV5-4 and TRBJ2-5; 7 bases are shared with TRBD2. Trimming removed 4 bases from V and 5 bases from J; junction bases left unmatched: 8. The CDR3 loop spans 14 amino acids. The germline CDR1 and CDR2 sequences are SGHNT and YYREEE (reference sequence). Here the CDR3 reads CASSPGWEGETQYF. CDR3 DNA sequence: TGTGCCAGCAGCCCGGGTTGGGAGGGGGAGACCCAGTACTTC.

J is TRBJ2-5 and V is TRBV7-7; TRBD2 aligns across 15 bases. V was clipped by 5 bases and J by 0 bases; unmatched bases: 7. CDR1 is SSHAT, CDR2 FNYEAQ, per germline (reference sequence). The CDR3 covers 18 residues. The CDR3 DNA is TGTGCCAGCAGCCCACTAGGACTAGCGGGGGGGGACCAAGAGACCCAGTACTTC. It codes for CASSPLGLAGGDQETQYF.

This clone was counted a single time. This rearrangement joins TRBV28 to TRBJ1-5; 7 bases fit TRBD1. J gave up 3 bases and V 6 bases, and 11 bases lay outside the gene matches. The CDR3 loop spans 16 amino acids. Germline V gene sequence: CDR1 MDHEN, CDR2 SYDVKM. The CDR3 sequence: CASSKGGPIINQPQHF. The DNA for the CDR3 is TGTGCCAGCAGCAAAGGGGGCCCTATAATCAATCAGCCCCAGCATTTT.

The chain uses TRBV27 and TRBJ1-6, with D possibly being TRBD1 (5 bases). The V gene lost 2 bases and the J gene lost 11 bases, with 7 bases spanning the gap. Germline V gives CDR1 MNHEY, CDR2 SMNVEV (reference sequence). This CDR3 comprises 12 residues. CDR3 nucleotides: TGTGCCAGCAGTTTAAGGGGCGCACCCCTCCACTTT. Its protein is CASSLRGAPLHF.

The chain combines TRBV19 with TRBJ1-1, with 7 bases that match TRBD1. This CDR3 has 15 amino acids. V lost 4 bases to trimming and J lost 0 bases; unmatched junction nucleotides: 5. In germline, CDR1 is LNHDA, CDR2 SQIVND (reference sequence). The CDR3 sequence: CASSSQGGMNTEAFF. The CDR3 nucleotides read TGTGCCAGTAGTAGTCAAGGGGGCATGAACACTGAAGCTTTCTTT.

This chain links TRBV2 with TRBJ1-1, with no clear D. The CDR3 extends over 14 amino acids. Germline loops: CDR1 SNHLY, CDR2 FYNNEI. The V end was cut by 3 bases, the J end by 0 bases, with 8 bases between. The chain's CDR3 is CASSDGRMNTEAFF. The CDR3 DNA reads TGTGCCAGCAGTGATGGGCGCATGAACACTGAAGCTTTCTTT.

This clone turned up a few times. The V call is TRBV5-1, the J call TRBJ1-2; possible D gene TRBD1, 5 bases. Trimming shortened V by 4 bases and J by 4 bases, and 17 bases separated the two germline ends. Germline loops: CDR1 SGHRS, CDR2 YFSETQ. The CDR3 contains 15 residues. The CDR3 DNA reads TGCGCCAGCAGCACGGACGGCACGGGGGGCTATGGCTACACCTTC. Translating it yields CASSTDGTGGYGYTF.

The V call is TRBV5-1, the J call TRBJ2-7, with 8 bases aligning to TRBD2. The CDR3 extends over 15 amino acids. The trim removed 0 bases at V and 6 bases at J, leaving 8 bases unmatched. Germline V gives CDR1 SGHRS, CDR2 YFSETQ. DNA for the CDR3: TGCGCCAGCAGCTTGGTGCTCGACCGGGGGGGCGAGCAGTACTTC. It encodes CASSLVLDRGGEQYF. Together with reference TRBV5-1 and TRBJ2-7, the CDR3 gives the full variable domain: KAGVTQTPRYLIKTRGQQVTLSCSPISGHRSVSWYQQTPGQGLQFLFEYFSETQRNKGNFPGRFSGRQFSNSRSEMNVSTLELGDSALYLCASSLVLDRGGEQYFGPGTRLTVT.

This clone was found once. The rearrangement uses TRBV7-9 and TRBJ2-5, with 10 bases matching TRBD2. The CDR3 extends over 16 amino acids. The germline V gene has CDR1 SEHNR and CDR2 FQNEAQ (reference sequence). V lost 3 bases to trimming and J lost 3 bases; unmatched junction nucleotides: 7. The CDR3 coding sequence is TGTGCCAGCAGCTTCACTAGCGGGGAGCCAAAAGAGACCCAGTACTTC. This encodes CASSFTSGEPKETQYF.

The V gene is TRBV6-6, the J gene TRBJ2-5; D uncertain. Germline-derived CDR1 and CDR2 are MNHNY and SVGAGI (reference sequence). The germline V and J ends were trimmed by 2 bases and 4 bases, with 14 bases remaining between them. The CDR3 covers 15 residues. CDR3 protein: CASSYNGLSGETQYF. CDR3 DNA: TGTGCCAGCAGTTACAATGGTTTGTCAGGAGAGACCCAGTACTTC.